The next 27 T cell receptor beta chains were all read from a single sample in a study of T cell changes during pregnancy in multiple sclerosis. The assay was immunoSEQ multiplex PCR, and TCRdb's table has in-frame clones only and misses some. Altogether about 75,000 clones are present, 89% being singletons, with the ten largest covering approximately 0.97%. The sample consisted of peripheral blood, taken in the first trimester of pregnancy. All receptors derive from a female donor in good health, enrolled as a control in a pregnancy study.

V usage is TRBV20-1 and J usage is TRBJ1-2; D is ambiguous. V was pared by 4 bases and J by 5 bases, with 8 bases between. Germline CDR1 reads DFQATT; CDR2 reads SNEGSKA (reference sequence). This CDR3 contains 11 residues. As DNA, the CDR3 is TGCAGTGCTACCTCGTTATATGGCTACACCTTC. Translated: CSATSLYGYTF.

The rearrangement links TRBV6-5 to TRBJ1-4; 7 bases fit TRBD1. CDR1 and CDR2 from the germline V gene are MNHEY and SVGAGI. The CDR3 extends over 15 amino acids. J was trimmed by 7 bases and V by 0 bases; bases with no gene match: 5. CDR3 nucleotide sequence: TGTGCCAGCAGTTACTCGGGGCCAGGGGGTGAAAAACTGTTTTTT. Protein sequence: CASSYSGPGGEKLFF.

This sequence joins TRBV2 and TRBJ2-7, with TRBD2 identical over 11 bases. The CDR3 has 16 residues. The V segment lost 2 bases and the J segment 1 base; nucleotides outside the gene matches: 4. Germline assignment: CDR1 SNHLY and CDR2 FYNNEI. The CDR3 protein is CASSETLAGGSYEQYF. Written as DNA, the CDR3 is TGTGCCAGCAGTGAAACCCTAGCGGGAGGATCCTACGAGCAGTACTTC.

V gene TRBV7-6 combines with J gene TRBJ2-3; 9 positions agree with TRBD2. CDR1 and CDR2 from the germline V gene are SGHVS and FNYEAQ. Germline trimming cut 1 base from V and 2 bases from J; bases unmatched to any gene: 7. The CDR3 sequence is 17 residues long. The CDR3 DNA sequence: TGTGCCAGCAGCTTAGACGGACTAGCGAGAGACACAGATACGCAGTATTTT. This translates into CASSLDGLARDTDTQYF.

This chain uses TRBV9 with TRBJ1-1, with D maybe TRBD1 (6 bases). The V gene's germline CDR1 is SGDLS and CDR2 YYNGEE. The CDR3 is made up of 16 amino acids. Trimming removed 4 bases at V and 0 bases at J, with 16 bases between. The DNA for the CDR3 is TGTGCCAGCAGCCCCCCAGGGGCTCGAATGAACACTGAAGCTTTCTTT. Translation gives CASSPPGARMNTEAFF. Based on the CDR3 plus reference TRBV9 and TRBJ1-1, the full variable domain is DSGVTQTPKHLITATGQRVTLRCSPRSGDLSVYWYQQSLDQGLQFLIQYYNGEERAKGNILERFSAQQFPDLHSELNLSSLELGDSALYFCASSPPGARMNTEAFFGQGTRLTVV.

This rearrangement joins TRBV7-7 to TRBJ2-5, with a tentative D call TRBD1 (5 bases). The V and J ends lost 5 bases and 7 bases respectively, with 23 bases between them. Germline V gene data show CDR1 as SSHAT and CDR2 as FNYEAQ (reference sequence). This CDR3 region has 16 residues. The CDR3 is CASSASTGKLPGTQYF. Written as DNA, the CDR3 is TGTGCCAGCAGCGCCTCAACAGGAAAGCTTCCCGGGACCCAGTACTTC.

CDR3 bases: TGCAGCGGGGGCGGGAGAGGCACCGGGGAGCTGTTTTTT. Translated: CSGGGRGTGELFF. This chain joins TRBV29-1 and TRBJ2-2, with 7 bases identical to TRBD2. The J segment lost 4 bases and the V segment lost 7 bases, leaving 6 bases of the junction unmatched. CDR1 is SQVTM and CDR2 is ANQGSEA in the germline V gene. The CDR3 has 13 amino acids.

The J gene is TRBJ2-7, the V gene TRBV4-3; D gene unclear. This CDR3 has 9 residues. Germline V gene sequence: CDR1 LGHNA, CDR2 YSLEER. CDR3 sequence: CASSPMALV. The CDR3 DNA reads as TGCGCCAGCAGCCCCATGGCCCTCGTC.

This sequence joins TRBV30 and TRBJ1-1; TRBD1 agrees at 7 bases. After removal of 2 bases from V and 1 base from J, the junction contained 1 base not matched to a gene. CDR3 length equals 13 residues. Germline V lookup: CDR1 GTSNPN, CDR2 SVGIG (reference sequence). The CDR3 DNA reads as TGTGCCTGGAGTTACAGGGGGAACACTGAAGCTTTCTTT. Translating it yields CAWSYRGNTEAFF.

The rearrangement links TRBV7-9 to TRBJ2-4; D is possibly TRBD1 (6 bases). Deletions cut 2 bases from V and 7 bases from J, with 15 bases between. The CDR3 is made up of 15 amino acids. Germline V CDR1 and CDR2: SEHNR, FQNEAQ (reference sequence). In nucleotides, the CDR3 is TGTGCCAGCAGCTTACAGCGGCAGGGGATGAACATTCAGTACTTC. Encoded protein: CASSLQRQGMNIQYF.

V and J are TRBV6-1 and TRBJ1-1; TRBD1 matches 7 bases. The CDR3 has 14 amino acids. Germline V gene sequence: CDR1 MNHNS, CDR2 SASEGT. V was clipped by 4 bases and J by 8 bases; unmatched bases: 10. This CDR3 is CASSGRQGRTEAFF. The CDR3 coding sequence is TGTGCCAGCAGTGGAAGACAGGGTAGGACGGAAGCTTTCTTT.

The genes are TRBV7-2 and TRBJ2-5, with 9 positions matching TRBD1. This CDR3 spans 17 amino acids. The V segment lost 0 bases and the J segment 5 bases; nucleotides outside the gene matches: 10. Germline V gene lookup returns CDR1 SGHTA and CDR2 FQGNSA. CDR3 region: CASSLASTGGQRETQYF. The CDR3 region has the DNA TGTGCCAGCAGCTTAGCGTCAACAGGGGGCCAAAGGGAGACCCAGTACTTC.

DNA of the CDR3: TGCGCCAGCAGTGAAGCAGGGACCTACAATGAGCAGTTCTTC. Its translation is CASSEAGTYNEQFF. The genes are TRBV10-1 and TRBJ2-1, with a weak D call TRBD1 (5 bases). Trimming removed 3 bases from V and 2 bases from J, with 8 bases in between. The CDR3 spans 14 residues. CDR1 and CDR2 from the germline V gene are WNHNN and SYGVQD (reference sequence).

The gene calls are TRBV6-5 and TRBJ1-5, with 7 bases aligning to TRBD1. Germline-derived CDR1 and CDR2 are MNHEY and SVGAGI. The CDR3 runs to 15 residues. The J segment lost 5 bases and the V segment lost 5 bases, leaving 9 bases of the junction unmatched. For the CDR3, the DNA is TGTGCCAGCAGTCTGTCTTCGACAGGGTATCAGCCCCAGCATTTT. This gives the protein CASSLSSTGYQPQHF.

This CDR3 is CASSLEATREANSPLHF. As DNA, the CDR3 is TGTGCCAGCAGCTTAGAGGCCACCCGGGAGGCTAATTCACCCCTCCACTTT. The chain has TRBV11-2 and TRBJ1-6, with D hard to call. CDR1 SGHAT and CDR2 FQNNGV come from the germline V gene. This CDR3 comprises 17 residues. V was clipped by 0 bases and J by 6 bases, with 15 bases between them.

This rearrangement joins TRBV7-2 to TRBJ2-1; no clear D gene. Deletions cut 1 base from V and 3 bases from J, with 7 bases between. Germline V gene sequence: CDR1 SGHTA, CDR2 FQGNSA. The CDR3 contains 14 residues. DNA of the CDR3: TGTGCCAGCAGCTTAGTAGTACTCTACAATGAGCAGTTCTTC. Amino acid sequence: CASSLVVLYNEQFF.

The gene calls are TRBV18 and TRBJ1-3; 7 bases are shared with TRBD1. The ends lost 3 bases at V and 4 bases at J; junction bases unmatched: 3. The CDR3 has 14 residues. CDR1 is KGHSH and CDR2 is LQKENI in the germline V gene. CDR3 sequence (DNA): TGTGCCAGCTCACCGGAGGACAGGGGAAACACCATATATTTT. This codes for CASSPEDRGNTIYF.

The chain is built from TRBV28 and TRBJ1-1; a possible D gene is TRBD1 (5 bases). CDR3 length: 11 residues. V lost 6 bases, J lost 7 bases, and 9 bases lay in between. Germline V CDR1 and CDR2: MDHEN, SYDVKM. In DNA form, the CDR3 reads TGTGCCAGCAGAACCGACAGTGAAGCTTTCTTT. It is translated as CASRTDSEAFF.

The chain recombines TRBV7-6 with TRBJ2-3, with 7 bases lining up with TRBD1. The CDR3 consists of 18 residues. V was pared by 5 bases and J by 5 bases, with 19 bases of the junction left unmatched. Germline CDR1 SGHVS, CDR2 FNYEAQ. The CDR3 protein is CASSLEATGTTTGDTQYF. CDR3 nucleotides: TGTGCCAGCAGCCTAGAAGCGACAGGGACCACCACCGGAGATACGCAGTATTTT. Supplemented by reference TRBV7-6 and TRBJ2-3, the full variable domain reads GAGVSQSPRYKVTKRGQDVALRCDPISGHVSLYWYRQALGQGPEFLTYFNYEAQQDKSGLPNDRFSAERPEGSISTLTIQRTEQRDSAMYRCASSLEATGTTTGDTQYFGPGTRLTVL.

J is TRBJ1-6 and V is TRBV7-9; 8 bases match TRBD1. This CDR3 contains 15 residues. In germline, CDR1 is SEHNR, CDR2 FQNEAQ (reference sequence). Trimming removed 6 bases from V and 5 bases from J; junction bases left unmatched: 6. Here the CDR3 reads CASRSGQGDNSPLHF. The CDR3 DNA sequence: TGTGCCAGCAGGTCCGGACAGGGAGATAATTCACCCCTCCACTTT.

The chain has TRBV5-1 and TRBJ2-4; D call uncertain. With 5 bases removed from V and 0 bases from J, the gap between germline ends came to 12 bases. CDR3 length equals 15 residues. CDR1 is SGHRS, CDR2 YFSETQ, per germline. In DNA, the CDR3 is TGCGCCAGCAGTCCCTCCGCGCTAGCCAAAAACATTCAGTACTTC. Translated: CASSPSALAKNIQYF.

The genes are TRBV5-1 and TRBJ1-5, with D unclear. Deletions cut 4 bases from V and 5 bases from J, with 10 bases between. The length of the CDR3 is 13 residues. Germline V gene sequence: CDR1 SGHRS, CDR2 YFSETQ. CDR3: CASSRGGDQPQHF. Here the CDR3 DNA reads TGCGCCAGCAGCAGAGGCGGGGATCAGCCCCAGCATTTT.

The rearrangement links TRBV10-2 to TRBJ2-3, with 8 bases fitting TRBD2. This CDR3 is built from 14 residues. The germline V gene encodes CDR1 WSHSY and CDR2 SAAADI. The junction had 6 bases not matched to a gene; V was cut back by 4 bases and J by 6 bases. The CDR3 here is CASSVRGGRDTQYF. In DNA, the CDR3 is TGCGCCAGCAGTGTTCGGGGGGGTCGTGATACGCAGTATTTT.

The rearrangement uses TRBV5-6 and TRBJ1-1; D ambiguous. Trimming took 0 bases from V and 8 from J, leaving 5 bases between them. The CDR3 has 11 amino acids. The V gene's germline CDR1 is SGHDT and CDR2 YYEEEE. The CDR3 region is CASSLGEEAFF. The CDR3 nucleotides read TGTGCCAGCAGCTTGGGCGAAGAAGCTTTCTTT.

The rearrangement joins TRBV19 to TRBJ1-5; D gene ambiguous. CDR3 length: 14 amino acids. The V and J ends lost 4 bases and 7 bases respectively, with 14 bases between them. Per the germline V gene, CDR1 is LNHDA and CDR2 is SQIVND (reference sequence). CDR3 coding DNA: TGTGCCAGTAGTAGAGGGCTTCGAGGGCAGCCCCAGCATTTT. Protein: CASSRGLRGQPQHF.

The rearrangement uses TRBV6-5 and TRBJ2-7; 9 bases fit TRBD2. Germline CDR1 and CDR2: MNHEY and SVGAGI. Losses at the gene ends were 2 bases for V and 5 bases for J; bases not matched to a gene: 7. The CDR3 is made up of 15 amino acids. For the CDR3, the DNA is TGTGCCAGCAGTTACAGGCGGGAGGGCACACACGAGCAGTACTTC. This encodes CASSYRREGTHEQYF.

The rearrangement joins TRBV9 to TRBJ1-1; D unclear. V dropped 2 bases and J dropped 3 bases, with 14 bases sitting between them. Germline CDR1 is SGDLS and CDR2 is YYNGEE. The CDR3 runs to 15 residues. Here the CDR3 reads CASSVDLNGDTEAFF. Written as DNA, the CDR3 is TGTGCCAGCAGCGTGGACTTAAACGGGGACACTGAAGCTTTCTTT.